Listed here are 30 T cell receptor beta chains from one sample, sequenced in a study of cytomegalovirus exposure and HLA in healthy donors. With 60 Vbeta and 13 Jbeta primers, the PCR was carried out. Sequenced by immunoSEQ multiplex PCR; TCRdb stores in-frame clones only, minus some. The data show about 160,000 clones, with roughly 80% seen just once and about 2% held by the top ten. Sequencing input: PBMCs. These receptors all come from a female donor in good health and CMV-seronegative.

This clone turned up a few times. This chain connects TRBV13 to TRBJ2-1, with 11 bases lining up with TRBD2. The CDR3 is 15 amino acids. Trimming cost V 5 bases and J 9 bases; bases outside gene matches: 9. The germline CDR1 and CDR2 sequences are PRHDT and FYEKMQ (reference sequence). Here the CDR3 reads CASSRPTSGNGEQFF. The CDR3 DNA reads TGTGCCAGCAGCCGCCCGACTAGCGGGAACGGTGAGCAGTTCTTC.

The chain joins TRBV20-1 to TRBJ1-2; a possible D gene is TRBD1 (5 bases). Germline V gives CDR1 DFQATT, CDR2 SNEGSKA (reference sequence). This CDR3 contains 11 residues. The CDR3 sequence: CTARVDYGYTF. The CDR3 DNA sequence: TGCACTGCCAGGGTGGACTATGGCTACACCTTC.

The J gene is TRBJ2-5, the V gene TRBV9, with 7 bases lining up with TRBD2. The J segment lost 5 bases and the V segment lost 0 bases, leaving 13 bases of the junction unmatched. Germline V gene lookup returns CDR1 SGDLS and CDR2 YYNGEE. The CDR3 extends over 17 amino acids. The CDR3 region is CASSVGSSGVLSETQYF. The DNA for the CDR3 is TGTGCCAGCAGCGTAGGTTCCAGCGGGGTTCTTTCGGAGACCCAGTACTTC.

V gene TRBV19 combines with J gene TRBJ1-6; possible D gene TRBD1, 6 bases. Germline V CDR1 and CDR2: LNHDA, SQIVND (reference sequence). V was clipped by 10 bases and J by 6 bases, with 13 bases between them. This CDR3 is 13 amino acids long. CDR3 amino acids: CATGTHLNSPLHF. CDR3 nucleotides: TGTGCCACGGGGACACATCTTAATTCACCCCTCCACTTT.

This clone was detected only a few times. Written as DNA, the CDR3 is TGTGCCAGCAGCAACTACCCGAGCACAGATACGCAGTATTTT. The encoded protein is CASSNYPSTDTQYF. This chain uses TRBV7-9 with TRBJ2-3; no firm D call. The CDR3 extends over 14 amino acids. Deletions cut 5 bases from V and 0 bases from J, with 9 bases between. CDR1 is SEHNR, CDR2 FQNEAQ, per germline (reference sequence). Using reference TRBV7-9 and TRBJ2-3 for the parts outside the CDR3, the full variable domain is DTGVSQNPRHKITKRGQNVTFRCDPISEHNRLYWYRQTLGQGPEFLTYFQNEAQLEKSRLLSDRFSAERPKGSFSTLEIQRTEQGDSAMYLCASSNYPSTDTQYFGPGTRLTVL.

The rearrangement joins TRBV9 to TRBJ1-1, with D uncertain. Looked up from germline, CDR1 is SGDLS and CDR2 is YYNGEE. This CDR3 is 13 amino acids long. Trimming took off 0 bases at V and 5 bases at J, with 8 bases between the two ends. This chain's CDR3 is CASSVAGRTEAFF. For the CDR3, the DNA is TGTGCCAGCAGCGTAGCGGGTCGGACTGAAGCTTTCTTT.

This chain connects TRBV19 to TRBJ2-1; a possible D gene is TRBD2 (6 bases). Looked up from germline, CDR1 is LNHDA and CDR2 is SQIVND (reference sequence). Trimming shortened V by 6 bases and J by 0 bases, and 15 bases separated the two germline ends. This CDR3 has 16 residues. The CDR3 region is CASSQAAGFSYNEQFF. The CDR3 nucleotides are TGTGCCAGTAGCCAAGCAGCGGGTTTCTCCTACAATGAGCAGTTCTTC.

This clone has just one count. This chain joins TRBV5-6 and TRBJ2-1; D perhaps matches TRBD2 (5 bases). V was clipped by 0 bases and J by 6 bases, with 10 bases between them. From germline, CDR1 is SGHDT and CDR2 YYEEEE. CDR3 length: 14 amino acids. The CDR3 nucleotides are TGTGCCAGCAGCTTGGAGCGGTACGTCAATGAGCAGTTCTTC. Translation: CASSLERYVNEQFF.

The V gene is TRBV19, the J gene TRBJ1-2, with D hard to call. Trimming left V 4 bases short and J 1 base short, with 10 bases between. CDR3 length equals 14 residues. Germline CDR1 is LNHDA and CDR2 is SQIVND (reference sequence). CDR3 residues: CASSTLDLNYGYTF. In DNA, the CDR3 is TGTGCCAGTAGTACTCTAGACCTTAACTATGGCTACACCTTC.

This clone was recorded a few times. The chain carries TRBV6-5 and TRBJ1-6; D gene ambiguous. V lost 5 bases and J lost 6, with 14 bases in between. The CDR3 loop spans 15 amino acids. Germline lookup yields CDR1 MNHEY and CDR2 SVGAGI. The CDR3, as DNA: TGTGCCAGCAGTCCCCTGGGGAGTAGTAATTCACCCCTCCACTTT. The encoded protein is CASSPLGSSNSPLHF.

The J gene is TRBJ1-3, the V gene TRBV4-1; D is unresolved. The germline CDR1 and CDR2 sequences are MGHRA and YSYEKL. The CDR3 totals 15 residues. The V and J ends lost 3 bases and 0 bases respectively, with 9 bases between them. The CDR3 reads CASSQRTASGNTIYF. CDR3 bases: TGCGCCAGCAGCCAGCGAACAGCCTCTGGAAACACCATATATTTT.

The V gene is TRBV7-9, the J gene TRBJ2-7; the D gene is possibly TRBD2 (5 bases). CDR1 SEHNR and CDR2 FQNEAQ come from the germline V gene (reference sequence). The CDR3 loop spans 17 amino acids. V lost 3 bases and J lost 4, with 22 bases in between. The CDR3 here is CASSLRAARFGQYEQYF. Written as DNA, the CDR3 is TGTGCCAGCAGCTTGCGAGCGGCGAGATTTGGCCAATACGAGCAGTACTTC.

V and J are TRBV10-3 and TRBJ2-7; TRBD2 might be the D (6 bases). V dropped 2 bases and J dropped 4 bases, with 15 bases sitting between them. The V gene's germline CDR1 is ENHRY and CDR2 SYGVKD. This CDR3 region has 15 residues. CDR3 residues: CAISEELAGQYEQYF. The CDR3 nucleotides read TGTGCCATCAGTGAGGAACTAGCCGGCCAATACGAGCAGTACTTC.

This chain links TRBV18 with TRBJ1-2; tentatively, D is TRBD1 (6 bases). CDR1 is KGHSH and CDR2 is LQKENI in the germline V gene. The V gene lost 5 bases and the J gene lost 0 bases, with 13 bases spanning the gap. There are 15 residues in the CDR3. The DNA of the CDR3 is TGTGCCAGCTCATCCGACAGGAGCGCTAACTATGGCTACACCTTC. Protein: CASSSDRSANYGYTF.

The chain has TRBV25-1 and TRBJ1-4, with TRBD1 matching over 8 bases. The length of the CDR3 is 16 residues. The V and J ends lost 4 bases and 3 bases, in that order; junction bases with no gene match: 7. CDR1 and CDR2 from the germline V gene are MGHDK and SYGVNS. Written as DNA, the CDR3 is TGTGCCAGCAGTGGACCTTTGACAGGGGCTAATGAAAAACTGTTTTTT. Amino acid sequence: CASSGPLTGANEKLFF.

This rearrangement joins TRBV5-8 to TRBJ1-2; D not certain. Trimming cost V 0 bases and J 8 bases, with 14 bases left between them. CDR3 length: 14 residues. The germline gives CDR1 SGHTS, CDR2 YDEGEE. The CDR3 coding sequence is TGTGCCAGCAGCTTGGGGGTTCTCGGGATGGGCTACACCTTC. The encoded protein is CASSLGVLGMGYTF.

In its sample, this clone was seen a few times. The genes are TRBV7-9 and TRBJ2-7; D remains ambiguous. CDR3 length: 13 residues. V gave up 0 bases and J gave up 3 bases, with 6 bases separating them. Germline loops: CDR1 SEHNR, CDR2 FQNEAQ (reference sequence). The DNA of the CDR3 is TGTGCCAGCAGCTTAGCGTTCAACTACGAGCAGTACTTC. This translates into CASSLAFNYEQYF.

As DNA, the CDR3 is TGTGCCAGCAGCCCCGGGAGCGCCACCTACAATGAGCAGTTCTTC. Translation gives CASSPGSATYNEQFF. This chain joins TRBV7-9 and TRBJ2-1, with D possibly matching TRBD2 (6 bases). The CDR3 sequence is 15 residues long. Trimming shortened V by 5 bases and J by 2 bases, and 13 bases separated the two germline ends. Germline assignment: CDR1 SEHNR and CDR2 FQNEAQ (reference sequence).

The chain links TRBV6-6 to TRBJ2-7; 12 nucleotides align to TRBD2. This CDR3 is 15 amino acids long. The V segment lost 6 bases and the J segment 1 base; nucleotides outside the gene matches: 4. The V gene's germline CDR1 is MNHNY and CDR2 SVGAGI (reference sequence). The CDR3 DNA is TGTGCCAGCAGGCCCGGGACTAGCGGGTCCTACGAGCAGTACTTC. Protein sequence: CASRPGTSGSYEQYF.

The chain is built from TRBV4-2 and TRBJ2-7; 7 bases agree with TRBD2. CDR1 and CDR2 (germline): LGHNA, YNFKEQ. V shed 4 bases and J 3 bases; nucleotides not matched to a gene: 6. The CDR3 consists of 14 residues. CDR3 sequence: CASSPAERGYEQYF. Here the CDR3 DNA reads TGTGCCAGCAGCCCCGCGGAGCGGGGCTACGAGCAGTACTTC.

CDR3 sequence reads: CASSSGLASQETQYF. CDR3 bases: TGTGCCAGCAGCTCCGGACTAGCGTCTCAAGAGACCCAGTACTTC. The chain couples TRBV7-8 to TRBJ2-5, with 9 bases identical to TRBD2. Germline CDR1 reads SGHVS; CDR2 reads FQNEAQ. V dropped 4 bases and J dropped 2; count of bases not matched to a gene: 5. The CDR3 totals 15 residues. The whole variable domain, remainder taken from reference TRBV7-8 and TRBJ2-5, is GAGVSQSPRYKVAKRGQDVALRCDPISGHVSLFWYQQALGQGPEFLTYFQNEAQLDKSGLPSDRFFAERPEGSVSTLKIQRTQQEDSAVYLCASSSGLASQETQYFGPGTRLLVL.

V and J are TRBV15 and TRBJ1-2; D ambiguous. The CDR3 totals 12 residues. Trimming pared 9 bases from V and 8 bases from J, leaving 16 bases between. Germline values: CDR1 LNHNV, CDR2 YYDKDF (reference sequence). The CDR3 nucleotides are TGTGCCACTGGAACACTACCTTGGGGCTACACCTTC. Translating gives CATGTLPWGYTF. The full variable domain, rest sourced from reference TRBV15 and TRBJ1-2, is DAMVIQNPRYQVTQFGKPVTLSCSQTLNHNVMYWYQQKSSQAPKLLFHYYDKDFNNEADTPDNFQSRRPNTSFCFLDIRSPGLGDTAMYLCATGTLPWGYTFGSGTRLTVV.

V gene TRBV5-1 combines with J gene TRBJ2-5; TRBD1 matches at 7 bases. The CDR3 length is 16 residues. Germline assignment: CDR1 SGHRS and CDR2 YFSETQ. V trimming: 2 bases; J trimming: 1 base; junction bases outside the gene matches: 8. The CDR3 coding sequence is TGCGCCAGCAGCTTACGACAGGGCGTGGGCCAAGAGACCCAGTACTTC. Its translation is CASSLRQGVGQETQYF.

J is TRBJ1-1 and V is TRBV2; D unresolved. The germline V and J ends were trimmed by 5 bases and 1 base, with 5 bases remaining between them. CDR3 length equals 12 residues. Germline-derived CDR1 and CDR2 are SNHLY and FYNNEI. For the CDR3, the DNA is TGTGCCAGCAGTCGACAGAACACTGAAGCTTTCTTT. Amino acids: CASSRQNTEAFF.

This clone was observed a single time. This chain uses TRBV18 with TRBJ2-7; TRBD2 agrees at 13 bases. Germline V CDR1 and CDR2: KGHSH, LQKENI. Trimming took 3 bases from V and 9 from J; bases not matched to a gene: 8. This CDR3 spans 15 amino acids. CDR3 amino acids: CASSPPGLAGIGQYF. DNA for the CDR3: TGTGCCAGCTCACCCCCGGGACTAGCGGGAATTGGGCAGTACTTC. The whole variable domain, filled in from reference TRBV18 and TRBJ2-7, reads NAGVMQNPRHLVRRRGQEARLRCSPMKGHSHVYWYRQLPEEGLKFMVYLQKENIIDESGMPKERFSAEFPKEGPSILRIQQVVRGDSAAYFCASSPPGLAGIGQYFGPGTRLTVT.

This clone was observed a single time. The CDR3 DNA follows: TGTGCCAGCAGCTTTGGCGGGAGAGCGAACACCGGGGAGCTGTTTTTT. Protein sequence: CASSFGGRANTGELFF. The J gene is TRBJ2-2, the V gene TRBV5-6, with 7 bases lining up with TRBD2. Germline V CDR1 and CDR2: SGHDT, YYEEEE. V shed 2 bases and J 0 bases; nucleotides not matched to a gene: 4. This CDR3 is built from 16 residues. The complete variable domain, with remaining parts taken from reference TRBV5-6 and TRBJ2-2, reads DAGVTQSPTHLIKTRGQQVTLRCSPKSGHDTVSWYQQALGQGPQFIFQYYEEEERQRGNFPDRFSGHQFPNYSSELNVNALLLGDSALYLCASSFGGRANTGELFFGEGSRLTVL.

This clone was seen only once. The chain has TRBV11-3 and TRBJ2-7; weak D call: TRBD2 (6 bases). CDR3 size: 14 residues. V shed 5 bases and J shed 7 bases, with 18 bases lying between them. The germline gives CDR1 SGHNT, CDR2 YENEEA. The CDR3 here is CASSALAVGGEQYF. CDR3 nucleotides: TGTGCCAGCAGCGCTCTTGCCGTTGGGGGGGAGCAGTACTTC.

CDR3 residues: CASRAGTLTGYGYTF. The CDR3 nucleotides are TGTGCCAGCAGGGCCGGGACATTAACCGGGTATGGCTACACCTTC. The chain carries TRBV6-5 and TRBJ1-2; weak D call: TRBD1 (6 bases). Trimming removed 6 bases at V and 5 bases at J, with 19 bases between. The CDR3 runs 15 residues. The germline CDR1 and CDR2 sequences are MNHEY and SVGAGI.

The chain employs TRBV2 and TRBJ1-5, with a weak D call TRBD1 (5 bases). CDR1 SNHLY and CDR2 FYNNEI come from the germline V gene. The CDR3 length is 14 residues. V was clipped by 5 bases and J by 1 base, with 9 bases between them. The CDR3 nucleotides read TGTGCCAGCAGTCAAGACAGCAGCAATCAGCCCCAGCATTTT. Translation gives CASSQDSSNQPQHF.

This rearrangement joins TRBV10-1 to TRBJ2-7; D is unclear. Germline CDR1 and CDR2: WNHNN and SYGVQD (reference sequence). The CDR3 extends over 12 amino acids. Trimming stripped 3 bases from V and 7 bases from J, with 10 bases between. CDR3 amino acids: CASSDPSREQYF. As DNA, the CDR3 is TGCGCCAGCAGTGACCCGAGTCGGGAGCAGTACTTC.